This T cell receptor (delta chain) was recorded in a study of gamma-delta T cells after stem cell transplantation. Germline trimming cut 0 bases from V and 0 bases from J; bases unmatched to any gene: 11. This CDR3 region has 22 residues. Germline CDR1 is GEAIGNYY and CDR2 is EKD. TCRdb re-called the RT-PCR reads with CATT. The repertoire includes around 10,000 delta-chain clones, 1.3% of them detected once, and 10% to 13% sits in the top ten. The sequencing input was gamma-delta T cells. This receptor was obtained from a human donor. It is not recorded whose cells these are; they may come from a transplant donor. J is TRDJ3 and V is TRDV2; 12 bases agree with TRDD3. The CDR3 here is CACDTGSLGDTPPSWDTRQMFF. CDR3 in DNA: TGTGCCTGTGACACCGGTTCCCTGGGGGATACGCCGCCCTCCTGGGACACCCGACAGATGTTTTTC.